The 25 T cell receptor beta chains below all came from one sample that was sequenced in a study of blood T cell repertoires in COVID-19. The data were produced by immunoSEQ multiplex PCR, yet TCRdb's version contains in-frame clones alone and is incomplete. The sample yields approximately 30,000 clones, around 89% seen once. The material sequenced was peripheral blood. The origin of the receptors is a human donor in a cohort sampled during active COVID-19.

The gene calls are TRBV4-3 and TRBJ2-7; D gene uncertain. In germline, CDR1 is LGHNA, CDR2 YSLEER. V was shortened by 0 bases and J by 3 bases, with 6 bases between the two germline ends. CDR3 length: 13 amino acids. Here the CDR3 DNA reads TGCGCCAGCAGCCAAGATCTTCGCTACGAGCAGTACTTC. It is translated as CASSQDLRYEQYF.

This chain connects TRBV19 to TRBJ1-5; D gene ambiguous. Germline V gene sequence: CDR1 LNHDA, CDR2 SQIVND (reference sequence). V was shortened by 5 bases and J by 3 bases, with 14 bases between the two germline ends. The CDR3 contains 15 residues. In DNA form, the CDR3 reads TGTGCCAGTAGTTTCCGGAAGGACTTCAATCAGCCCCAGCATTTT. The encoded protein is CASSFRKDFNQPQHF. The whole variable domain, remainder taken from reference TRBV19 and TRBJ1-5, is DGGITQSPKYLFRKEGQNVTLSCEQNLNHDAMYWYRQDPGQGLRLIYYSQIVNDFQKGDIAEGYSVSREKKESFPLTVTSAQKNPTAFYLCASSFRKDFNQPQHFGDGTRLSIL.

This chain links TRBV24-1 with TRBJ1-5; the D is unclear. CDR3 length equals 13 residues. Germline lookup yields CDR1 KGHDR and CDR2 SFDVKD. Trimming pared 3 bases from V and 6 bases from J, leaving 8 bases between. In DNA, the CDR3 is TGTGCCACCAGTGATAGTAGTTTTCAGCCCCAGCATTTT. Translation: CATSDSSFQPQHF.

The chain links TRBV30 to TRBJ1-2, with unresolved D. V was shortened by 0 bases and J by 5 bases, with 13 bases between the two germline ends. Germline loops: CDR1 GTSNPN, CDR2 SVGIG (reference sequence). CDR3 length equals 14 residues. This CDR3 reads CAWSVALPGYGYTF. The CDR3 DNA sequence: TGTGCCTGGAGTGTAGCCCTCCCAGGTTATGGCTACACCTTC. Full variable domain (outside the CDR3, taken from reference TRBV30 and TRBJ1-2): SQTIHQWPATLVQPVGSPLSLECTVEGTSNPNLYWYRQAAGRGLQLLFYSVGIGQISSEVPQNLSASRPQDRQFILSSKKLLLSDSGFYLCAWSVALPGYGYTFGSGTRLTVV.

The chain employs TRBV2 and TRBJ1-6; a weak D match, TRBD1 (6 bases). Germline values: CDR1 SNHLY, CDR2 FYNNEI. Trimming removed 6 bases at V and 0 bases at J, with 15 bases between. This CDR3 has 17 amino acids. CDR3 sequence reads: CASSRTGLSSYNSPLHF. The CDR3, as DNA: TGTGCCAGCAGCCGAACAGGGCTGAGCTCCTATAATTCACCCCTCCACTTT.

This chain joins TRBV12-3 or TRBV12-4 and TRBJ1-1; D ambiguous. V gave up 3 bases and J gave up 5 bases, with 10 bases separating them. The CDR3 is 13 residues long. In DNA, the CDR3 is TGTGCCAGCAGTTTGCAGGCTGGGACTGAAGCTTTCTTT. This encodes CASSLQAGTEAFF.

The V call is TRBV10-3, the J call TRBJ2-2, with D perhaps matching TRBD1 (5 bases). Germline V lookup: CDR1 ENHRY, CDR2 SYGVKD. The V gene lost 3 bases and the J gene lost 3 bases, with 11 bases spanning the gap. The length of the CDR3 is 15 residues. The CDR3 sequence is CAISDRGHDTGELFF. The DNA of the CDR3 is TGTGCCATCAGTGACCGCGGACACGACACCGGGGAGCTGTTTTTT.

The chain combines TRBV11-2 with TRBJ2-3; unclear D gene. The V end lost 7 bases, the J end lost 4 bases, and 12 bases lay between the germline ends. This CDR3 region has 13 residues. Germline CDR1 reads SGHAT; CDR2 reads FQNNGV. The CDR3 sequence: CASNPLGADTQYF. In DNA form, the CDR3 reads TGTGCCAGCAACCCCCTAGGAGCAGATACGCAGTATTTT.

The chain couples TRBV27 to TRBJ1-4, with D maybe TRBD1 (5 bases). The V and J ends lost 3 bases and 8 bases respectively, with 13 bases between them. The CDR3 runs 14 residues. The germline V gene encodes CDR1 MNHEY and CDR2 SMNVEV (reference sequence). The CDR3 region is CASSFRSGHEKLFF. CDR3 DNA sequence: TGTGCCAGCAGTTTTCGGTCAGGACACGAAAAACTGTTTTTT.

CDR3 coding DNA: TGTGCCAGTAGTCAGACAGGCACAGATACGCAGTATTTT. Its protein is CASSQTGTDTQYF. This chain joins TRBV19 and TRBJ2-3; D possibly corresponds to TRBD1 (5 bases). The germline V and J ends were trimmed by 5 bases and 1 base, with 7 bases remaining between them. Per the germline V gene, CDR1 is LNHDA and CDR2 is SQIVND (reference sequence). The length of the CDR3 is 13 residues.

For the CDR3, the DNA is TGTGCCAGCAGCTTGTGGAGCGGGGGGCTGGGACGAGAGACCCAGTACTTC. It codes for CASSLWSGGLGRETQYF. The chain couples TRBV5-4 to TRBJ2-5; the match to TRBD2 covers 9 bases. Germline CDR1 and CDR2: SGHNT and YYREEE (reference sequence). CDR3 length: 17 amino acids. V lost 1 base and J lost 4; bases outside the gene matches: 11.

This clone was seen a few times. This sequence joins TRBV6-1 and TRBJ1-1, with a possible D match to TRBD1 (5 bases). This CDR3 comprises 16 residues. V was pared by 4 bases and J by 4 bases, with 19 bases between. Germline V lookup: CDR1 MNHNS, CDR2 SASEGT. The CDR3 DNA is TGTGCCAGCAGTGCCCGGGGGGGTAAGATCACCACTGAAGCTTTCTTT. It is translated as CASSARGGKITTEAFF.

This clone was recorded once. The chain is built from TRBV5-1 and TRBJ2-3; the D is unclear. V was pared by 4 bases and J by 0 bases, with 9 bases between. Germline values: CDR1 SGHRS, CDR2 YFSETQ. This CDR3 region has 14 residues. The CDR3 coding sequence is TGCGCCAGCAGCAACTCCGCTAGCACAGATACGCAGTATTTT. Translation gives CASSNSASTDTQYF.

This sequence joins TRBV19 and TRBJ2-3; 9 nucleotides agree with TRBD1. The CDR3 runs to 15 residues. J gave up 6 bases and V 6 bases, and 10 bases lay outside the gene matches. CDR1 and CDR2 (germline): LNHDA, SQIVND (reference sequence). CDR3 coding DNA: TGTGCCAGTAGCCCCCGGGACAGGGACCAGGATACGCAGTATTTT. Amino acid sequence: CASSPRDRDQDTQYF.

The chain joins TRBV7-9 to TRBJ2-6; TRBD2 is a possible D gene (5 bases). The CDR3 is made up of 15 amino acids. V was pared by 2 bases and J by 7 bases, with 12 bases between. CDR1 is SEHNR and CDR2 is FQNEAQ in the germline V gene (reference sequence). In DNA, the CDR3 is TGTGCCAGCAGCTTAAGCGGCGTAGGTGCCAACGTCCTGACTTTC. The encoded protein is CASSLSGVGANVLTF.

The V and J genes are TRBV9 and TRBJ1-6; no firm D call. With 7 bases removed from V and 0 bases from J, the gap between germline ends came to 17 bases. Germline V CDR1 and CDR2: SGDLS, YYNGEE. CDR3 size: 17 residues. The CDR3 region has the DNA TGTGCCAGCTCCACCGAAGGCGGCACCTCCTATAATTCACCCCTCCACTTT. Protein product: CASSTEGGTSYNSPLHF.

In regard to this clone: Other nucleotide sequences in the sample specify the same CDR3. This chain links TRBV15 with TRBJ2-7; weak D call: TRBD1 (6 bases). The germline CDR1 and CDR2 sequences are LNHNV and YYDKDF (reference sequence). The ends were cut back, 3 bases at V and 1 base at J, with 13 bases in the middle. CDR3 length: 15 residues. CDR3 bases: TGTGCCACCAGCAGTTTAACAGGGAGTTCCTACGAGCAGTACTTC. This encodes CATSSLTGSSYEQYF.

The rearrangement links TRBV18 to TRBJ2-7; 7 nucleotides match TRBD2. Germline V CDR1 and CDR2: KGHSH, LQKENI. The CDR3 consists of 13 residues. The V gene end was trimmed by 3 bases and the J gene end by 4 bases; junction bases not matched to a gene: 3. CDR3 region: CASSPRGDYEQYF. DNA for the CDR3: TGTGCCAGCTCACCCCGGGGGGATTACGAGCAGTACTTC.

The gene calls are TRBV18 and TRBJ1-5; the match to TRBD1 covers 7 bases. The CDR3 sequence is 16 residues long. V dropped 1 base and J dropped 5; count of bases not matched to a gene: 8. Germline CDR1 and CDR2: KGHSH and LQKENI. Written as DNA, the CDR3 is TGTGCCAGCTCACCACGCCAGGGGGGTATTGATCAGCCCCAGCATTTT. Translation: CASSPRQGGIDQPQHF.

This clone has just one count. This chain joins TRBV18 and TRBJ1-5; D is unresolved. The germline CDR1 and CDR2 sequences are KGHSH and LQKENI. The CDR3 contains 14 residues. V lost 5 bases, J lost 0 bases, and 8 bases lay in between. CDR3 in DNA: TGTGCCAGCTCAGAGGCAGATAGCAATCAGCCCCAGCATTTT. Translating it yields CASSEADSNQPQHF.

V usage is TRBV5-3 and J usage is TRBJ1-1; TRBD1 matches at 7 bases. TRBV5-3 is an ORF, and what it does is uncertain. The CDR3 covers 14 residues. V trimming: 4 bases; J trimming: 0 bases; junction bases outside the gene matches: 3. The CDR3 DNA follows: TGTGCCAGAAGCCCACAGGGGATGAACACTGAAGCTTTCTTT. It codes for CARSPQGMNTEAFF.

This clone appeared once. This chain uses TRBV6-5 with TRBJ2-3, with 16 bases aligning to TRBD2. In germline, CDR1 is MNHEY, CDR2 SVGAGI. This CDR3 region has 15 residues. J lost 4 bases, V lost 9 bases, and 4 bases had no gene match. The CDR3 coding sequence is TGTGCCAGTGCCGGGACTAGCGGGGGGGCAGATACGCAGTATTTT. It encodes CASAGTSGGADTQYF.

This clone has just one count. The chain recombines TRBV6-5 with TRBJ1-5, with D possibly being TRBD1 (6 bases). Deletions cut 7 bases from V and 3 bases from J, with 10 bases between. This CDR3 has 13 amino acids. CDR1 and CDR2 (germline): MNHEY, SVGAGI. CDR3 sequence reads: CASTWTVNQPQHF. The DNA for the CDR3 is TGTGCCAGCACGTGGACAGTCAATCAGCCCCAGCATTTT.

The V and J genes are TRBV6-5 and TRBJ1-1; 8 nucleotides agree with TRBD1. Germline CDR1 MNHEY, CDR2 SVGAGI. This CDR3 comprises 14 residues. The trim removed 8 bases at V and 5 bases at J, leaving 10 bases unmatched. The CDR3 nucleotides read TGTGCCAGCGGCTGGACAGGGCTGGGAACTGAAGCTTTCTTT. It encodes CASGWTGLGTEAFF.

This sequence joins TRBV6-8 and TRBJ2-3; the match to TRBD2 covers 10 bases. V was clipped by 6 bases and J by 4 bases; unmatched bases: 10. Looked up from germline, CDR1 is MNHGY and CDR2 is SAAAGT. The CDR3 has 16 residues. DNA for the CDR3: TGTGCCAGCAGCTTAGGAGCGGGGGGGCTCCCAGATACGCAGTATTTT. This encodes CASSLGAGGLPDTQYF.